This entry features one TCR beta chain sequence. What it recognizes is unknown. TCRdb analysed the RT-PCR reads with MiXCR anew, one entry per CDR3 protein. The table includes about 780,000 distinct CDR3 sequences, approximately 18% detected once. Losses at the gene ends were 8 bases for V and 4 bases for J; bases not matched to a gene: 13. Germline CDR1 is DFQATT and CDR2 is SNEGSKA (reference sequence). CDR3 length: 16 amino acids. This sample was taken from a study of response to subunit inactivated influenza vaccine. Points from the study as a whole: The authors suggested that few new T cells are recruited per seasonal influenza vaccination.

The sequenced sample was PBMCs from blood, obtained around 5 days after vaccination. The source is a man in his fifties or sixties who received an inactivated influenza vaccine. This chain connects TRBV20-1 to TRBJ2-1; TRBD2 agrees at 11 bases. CDR3 residues: CSPVKITSGSYNEQFF. DNA of the CDR3: TGCAGTCCGGTGAAAATAACTAGCGGGAGTTACAATGAGCAGTTCTTC.